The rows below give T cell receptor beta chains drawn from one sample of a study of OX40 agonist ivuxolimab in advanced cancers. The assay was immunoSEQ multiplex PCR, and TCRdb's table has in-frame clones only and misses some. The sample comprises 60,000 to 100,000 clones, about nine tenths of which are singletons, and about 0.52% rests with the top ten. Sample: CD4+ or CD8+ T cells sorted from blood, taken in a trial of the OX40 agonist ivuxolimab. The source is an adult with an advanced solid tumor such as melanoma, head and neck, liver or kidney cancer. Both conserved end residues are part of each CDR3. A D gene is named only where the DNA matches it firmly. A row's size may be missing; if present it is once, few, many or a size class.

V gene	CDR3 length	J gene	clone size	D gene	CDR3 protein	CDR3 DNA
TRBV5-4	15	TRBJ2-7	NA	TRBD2	CASSLGIAGVGEQYF	TGTGCCAGCAGCTTGGGGATAGCGGGGGTTGGGGAGCAGTACTTC
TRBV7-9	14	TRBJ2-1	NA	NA	CASSFSTAYNEQFF	TGTGCCAGCAGCTTTTCGACAGCCTACAATGAGCAGTTCTTC
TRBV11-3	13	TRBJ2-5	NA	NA	CASSPGLQETQYF	TGTGCCAGCAGCCCGGGCCTGCAAGAGACCCAGTACTTC
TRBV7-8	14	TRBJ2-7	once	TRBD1	CASSFRQGAEEQYF	TGTGCCAGCAGCTTTAGACAGGGGGCGGAGGAGCAGTACTTC
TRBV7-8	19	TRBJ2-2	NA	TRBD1	CASSLRDRPRIANTGELFF	TGTGCCAGCAGCTTAAGGGACAGGCCTCGAATTGCGAACACCGGGGAGCTGTTTTTT
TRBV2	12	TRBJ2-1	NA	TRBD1	CACSRQGNEQFF	TGTGCCTGCTCCCGACAGGGCAATGAGCAGTTCTTC
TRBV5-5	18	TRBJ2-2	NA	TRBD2	CASSPPRGAGADTGELFF	TGTGCCAGCAGCCCTCCCCGAGGGGCGGGAGCAGACACCGGGGAGCTGTTTTTT
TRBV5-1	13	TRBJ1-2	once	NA	CASTSGGQRGYTF	TGCGCCAGCACCAGCGGGGGGCAGAGGGGCTACACCTTC
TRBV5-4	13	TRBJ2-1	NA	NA	CASSFQQGNEQFF	TGTGCCAGCAGCTTCCAACAGGGCAATGAGCAGTTCTTC
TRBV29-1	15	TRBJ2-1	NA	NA	CSVARRDSGDNEQFF	TGCAGCGTTGCGAGAAGGGACAGCGGGGACAATGAGCAGTTCTTC
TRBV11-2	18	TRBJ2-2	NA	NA	CASSLARGILANTGELFF	TGTGCCAGCAGCTTGGCGAGGGGGATACTTGCGAACACCGGGGAGCTGTTTTTT
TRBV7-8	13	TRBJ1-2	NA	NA	CASSLIARGGYTF	TGTGCCAGCAGCTTAATAGCGAGGGGTGGCTACACCTTC
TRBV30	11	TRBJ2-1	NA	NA	CAWSVDTEQFF	TGTGCCTGGAGTGTGGACACTGAGCAGTTCTTC
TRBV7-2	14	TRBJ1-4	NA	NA	CASSLSQGYEKLFF	TGTGCCAGCAGCTTAAGCCAGGGATATGAAAAACTGTTTTTT
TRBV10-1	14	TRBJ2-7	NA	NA	CASSGRWGSGEQYF	TGCGCCAGCAGTGGCCGGTGGGGCTCAGGCGAGCAGTACTTC
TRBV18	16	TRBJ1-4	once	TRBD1	CASSPDRAATNEKLFF	TGTGCCAGCTCACCCGACAGGGCTGCAACTAATGAAAAACTGTTTTTT
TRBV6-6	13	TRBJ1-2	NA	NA	CASSNTWVYGYTF	TGTGCCAGCAGCAACACATGGGTCTATGGCTACACCTTC
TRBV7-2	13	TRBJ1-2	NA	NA	CASSLAGAWNYTF	TGTGCCAGCAGCTTGGCGGGGGCGTGGAACTACACCTTC
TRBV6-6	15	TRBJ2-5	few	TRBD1	CASSYSRGHGETQYF	TGTGCCAGCAGTTACTCCAGGGGGCATGGGGAGACCCAGTACTTC
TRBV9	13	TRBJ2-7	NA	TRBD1	CASSGTGVYEQYF	TGTGCCAGCTCCGGGACAGGGGTGTACGAGCAGTACTTC
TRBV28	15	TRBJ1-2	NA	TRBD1	CASSEAGTGQVGYTF	TGTGCCAGCAGTGAGGCGGGGACAGGGCAAGTCGGCTACACCTTC
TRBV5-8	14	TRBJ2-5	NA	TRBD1	CASGRQGWQETQYF	TGTGCCAGCGGACGACAGGGGTGGCAAGAGACCCAGTACTTC
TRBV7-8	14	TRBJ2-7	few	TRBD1	CASSFTGQSYEQYF	TGTGCCAGCAGCTTCACGGGACAGAGCTACGAGCAGTACTTC
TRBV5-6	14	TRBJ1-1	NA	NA	CASSLGQLYTEAFF	TGTGCCAGCAGCCTCGGACAGCTCTACACTGAAGCTTTCTTT
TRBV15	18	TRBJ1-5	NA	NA	CATSRGQGLRYSNQPQHF	TGTGCCACCAGCAGGGGCCAGGGCCTGCGCTATAGCAATCAGCCCCAGCATTTT
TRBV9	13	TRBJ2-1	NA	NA	CASSVGTSNEQFF	TGTGCCAGCAGCGTCGGGACTTCCAATGAGCAGTTCTTC
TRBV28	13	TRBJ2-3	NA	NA	CASSLGSTDTQYF	TGTGCCAGCAGCCTCGGGAGCACAGATACGCAGTATTTT
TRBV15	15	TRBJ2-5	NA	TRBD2	CATSRDKVAGGTQYF	TGTGCCACCAGCAGAGATAAAGTAGCGGGGGGGACCCAGTACTTC
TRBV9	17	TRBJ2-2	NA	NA	CASSADEEGARTGELFF	TGTGCCAGCAGCGCCGACGAGGAGGGGGCGCGGACCGGGGAGCTGTTTTTT
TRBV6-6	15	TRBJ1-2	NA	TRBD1	CASGSTGSGGYGYTF	TGTGCCAGCGGATCGACAGGGTCAGGGGGATATGGCTACACCTTC
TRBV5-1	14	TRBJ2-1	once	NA	CASSLTSPYNEQFF	TGCGCCAGCAGCTTAACTAGCCCATACAATGAGCAGTTCTTC